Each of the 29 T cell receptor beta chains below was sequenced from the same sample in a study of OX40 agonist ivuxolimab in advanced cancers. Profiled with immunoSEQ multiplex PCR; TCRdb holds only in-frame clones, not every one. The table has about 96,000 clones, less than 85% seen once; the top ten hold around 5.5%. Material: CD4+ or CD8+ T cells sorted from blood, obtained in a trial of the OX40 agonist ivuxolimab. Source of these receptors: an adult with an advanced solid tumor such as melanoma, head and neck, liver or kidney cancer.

The CDR3 protein is CASSPTYSNYGYTF. The CDR3 nucleotides are TGTGCCAGCAGCCCGACATATAGTAACTATGGCTACACCTTC. This chain joins TRBV6-5 and TRBJ1-2; D gene ambiguous. This CDR3 is 14 amino acids long. Per the germline V gene, CDR1 is MNHEY and CDR2 is SVGAGI. V was pared by 6 bases and J by 1 base, with 12 bases between.

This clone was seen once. CDR3 in amino acids: CASSPGPQMSTDTQYF. CDR3 in DNA: TGTGCCAGCAGCCCCGGCCCCCAGATGAGCACAGATACGCAGTATTTT. V gene TRBV7-9 combines with J gene TRBJ2-3, with unresolved D. CDR3 size: 16 residues. Germline V gene sequence: CDR1 SEHNR, CDR2 FQNEAQ (reference sequence). Deletions cut 5 bases from V and 0 bases from J, with 15 bases between.

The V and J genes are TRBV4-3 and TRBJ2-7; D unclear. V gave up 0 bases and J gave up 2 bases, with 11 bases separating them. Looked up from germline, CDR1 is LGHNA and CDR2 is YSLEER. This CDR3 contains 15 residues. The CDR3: CASSQDLHTAYEQYF. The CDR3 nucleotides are TGCGCCAGCAGCCAAGATCTGCACACAGCCTACGAGCAGTACTTC.

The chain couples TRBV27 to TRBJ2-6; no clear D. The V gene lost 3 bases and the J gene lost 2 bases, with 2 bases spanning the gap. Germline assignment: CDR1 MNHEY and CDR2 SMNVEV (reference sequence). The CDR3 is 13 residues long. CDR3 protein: CASSFAGANVLTF. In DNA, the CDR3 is TGTGCCAGCAGTTTTGCTGGGGCCAACGTCCTGACTTTC.

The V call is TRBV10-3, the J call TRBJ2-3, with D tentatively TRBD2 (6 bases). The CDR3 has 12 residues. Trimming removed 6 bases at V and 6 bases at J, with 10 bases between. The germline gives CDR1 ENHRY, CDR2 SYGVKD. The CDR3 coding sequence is TGTGCCATCAGGGGGGGTGCCGATACGCAGTATTTT. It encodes CAIRGGADTQYF.

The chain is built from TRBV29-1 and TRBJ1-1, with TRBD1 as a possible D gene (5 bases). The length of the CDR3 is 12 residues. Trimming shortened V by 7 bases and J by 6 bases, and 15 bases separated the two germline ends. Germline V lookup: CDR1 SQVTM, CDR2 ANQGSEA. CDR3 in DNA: TGCAGCGCGGGACTGCTAGGGGCTGAAGCTTTCTTT. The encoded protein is CSAGLLGAEAFF.

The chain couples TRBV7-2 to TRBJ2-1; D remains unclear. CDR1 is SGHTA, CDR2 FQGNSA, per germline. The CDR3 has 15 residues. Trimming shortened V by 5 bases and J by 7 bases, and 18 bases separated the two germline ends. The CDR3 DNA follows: TGTGCCAGCAGCATACGACAATTACCCCCAAATGAGCAGTTCTTC. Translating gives CASSIRQLPPNEQFF.

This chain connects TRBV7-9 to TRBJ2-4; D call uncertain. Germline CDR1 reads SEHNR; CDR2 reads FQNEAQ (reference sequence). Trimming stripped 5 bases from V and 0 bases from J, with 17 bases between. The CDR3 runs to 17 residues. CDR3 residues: CASSGLTDKVAKNIQYF. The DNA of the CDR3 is TGTGCCAGCAGCGGTTTGACGGATAAGGTAGCCAAAAACATTCAGTACTTC.

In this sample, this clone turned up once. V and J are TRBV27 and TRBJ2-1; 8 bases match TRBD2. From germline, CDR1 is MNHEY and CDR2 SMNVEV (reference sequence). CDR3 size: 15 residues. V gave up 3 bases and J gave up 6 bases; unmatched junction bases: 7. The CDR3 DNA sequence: TGTGCCAGCAGTTTTCGGTTAGCGGGGTTCAATGAGCAGTTCTTC. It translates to CASSFRLAGFNEQFF.

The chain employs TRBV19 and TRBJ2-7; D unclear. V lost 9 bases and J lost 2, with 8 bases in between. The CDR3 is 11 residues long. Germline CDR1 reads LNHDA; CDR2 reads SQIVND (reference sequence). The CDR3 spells CASNLPYEQYF. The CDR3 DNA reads TGTGCCAGCAACCTGCCCTACGAGCAGTACTTC.

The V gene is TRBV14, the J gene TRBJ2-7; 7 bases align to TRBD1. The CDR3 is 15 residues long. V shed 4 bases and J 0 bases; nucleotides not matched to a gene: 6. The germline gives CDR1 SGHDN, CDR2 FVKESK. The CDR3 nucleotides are TGTGCCAGCAGCCCTCGACAGGGAGACTCCTACGAGCAGTACTTC. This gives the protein CASSPRQGDSYEQYF.

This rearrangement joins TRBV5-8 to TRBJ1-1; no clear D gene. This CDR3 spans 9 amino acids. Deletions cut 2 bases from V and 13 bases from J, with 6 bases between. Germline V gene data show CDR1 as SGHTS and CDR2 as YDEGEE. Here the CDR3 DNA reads TGTGCCAGCAGCTTATTAGTTTTCTTT. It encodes CASSLLVFF.

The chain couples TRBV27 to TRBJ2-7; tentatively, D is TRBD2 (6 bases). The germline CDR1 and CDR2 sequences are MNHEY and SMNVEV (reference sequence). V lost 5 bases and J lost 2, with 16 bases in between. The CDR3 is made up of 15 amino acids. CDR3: CASSPWGVGAYEQYF. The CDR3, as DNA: TGTGCCAGCAGTCCATGGGGGGTCGGGGCCTACGAGCAGTACTTC.

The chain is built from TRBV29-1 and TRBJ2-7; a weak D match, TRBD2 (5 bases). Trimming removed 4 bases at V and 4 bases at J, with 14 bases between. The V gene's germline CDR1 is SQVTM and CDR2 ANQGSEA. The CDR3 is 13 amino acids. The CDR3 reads CSVVGGLAYEQYF. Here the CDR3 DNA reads TGCAGCGTTGTTGGCGGTCTAGCTTACGAGCAGTACTTC.

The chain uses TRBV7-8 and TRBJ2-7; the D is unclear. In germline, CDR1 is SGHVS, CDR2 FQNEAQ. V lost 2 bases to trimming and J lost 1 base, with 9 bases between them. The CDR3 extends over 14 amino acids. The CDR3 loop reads CASSLSLTSYEQYF. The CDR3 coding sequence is TGTGCCAGCAGCTTATCGTTGACTTCCTACGAGCAGTACTTC.

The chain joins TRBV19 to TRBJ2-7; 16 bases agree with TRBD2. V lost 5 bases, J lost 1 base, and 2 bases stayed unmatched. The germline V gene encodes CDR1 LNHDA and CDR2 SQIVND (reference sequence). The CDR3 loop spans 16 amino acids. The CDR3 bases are TGTGCCAGTAGTGCGGGACTAGCGGGAGGGTCCTACGAGCAGTACTTC. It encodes CASSAGLAGGSYEQYF.

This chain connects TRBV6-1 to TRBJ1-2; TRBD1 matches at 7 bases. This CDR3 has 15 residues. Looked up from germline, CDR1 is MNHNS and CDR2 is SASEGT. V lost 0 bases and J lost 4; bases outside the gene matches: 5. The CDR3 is CASSEADRVSYGYTF. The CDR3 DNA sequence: TGTGCCAGCAGTGAAGCTGACAGGGTTTCCTATGGCTACACCTTC.

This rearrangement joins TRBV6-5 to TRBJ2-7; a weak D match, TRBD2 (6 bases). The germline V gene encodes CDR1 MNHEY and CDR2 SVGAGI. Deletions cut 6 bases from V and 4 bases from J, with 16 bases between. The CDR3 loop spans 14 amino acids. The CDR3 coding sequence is TGTGCCAGCAGGCCGGGCGGGGATGGGTACGAGCAGTACTTC. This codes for CASRPGGDGYEQYF.

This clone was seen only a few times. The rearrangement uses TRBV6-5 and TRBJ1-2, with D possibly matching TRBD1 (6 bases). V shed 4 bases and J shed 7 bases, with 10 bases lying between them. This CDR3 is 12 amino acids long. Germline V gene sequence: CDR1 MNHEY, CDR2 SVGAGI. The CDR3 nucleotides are TGTGCCAGCAGTTCCACAGGGAGTGGCTACACCTTC. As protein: CASSSTGSGYTF.

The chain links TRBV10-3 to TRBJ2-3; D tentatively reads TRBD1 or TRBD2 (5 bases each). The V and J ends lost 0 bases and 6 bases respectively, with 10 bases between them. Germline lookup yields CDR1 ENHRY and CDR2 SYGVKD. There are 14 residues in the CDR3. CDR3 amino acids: CAISESFEGDTQYF. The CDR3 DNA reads TGTGCCATCAGTGAGTCTTTTGAGGGGGATACGCAGTATTTT.

This CDR3 reads CASSEGWENTEAFF. The CDR3 nucleotides are TGTGCCAGTAGTGAGGGTTGGGAGAACACTGAAGCTTTCTTT. J is TRBJ1-1 and V is TRBV19; D remains ambiguous. Germline V gene sequence: CDR1 LNHDA, CDR2 SQIVND (reference sequence). Trimming cost V 5 bases and J 1 base, with 11 bases left between them. The CDR3 is made up of 14 amino acids.

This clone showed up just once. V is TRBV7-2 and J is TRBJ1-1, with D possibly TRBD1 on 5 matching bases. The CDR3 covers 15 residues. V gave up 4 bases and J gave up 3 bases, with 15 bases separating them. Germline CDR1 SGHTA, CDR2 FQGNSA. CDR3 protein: CASSSEGSSHTEAFF. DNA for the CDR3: TGTGCCAGCAGCTCCGAGGGGTCCAGTCACACTGAAGCTTTCTTT.

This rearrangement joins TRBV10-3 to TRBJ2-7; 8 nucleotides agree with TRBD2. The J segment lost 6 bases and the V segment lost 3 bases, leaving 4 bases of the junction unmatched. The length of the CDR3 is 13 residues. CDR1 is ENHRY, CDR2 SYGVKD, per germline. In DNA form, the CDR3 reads TGTGCCATCAGTGAATTACTAGCGGCCGAGCAGTACTTC. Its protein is CAISELLAAEQYF.

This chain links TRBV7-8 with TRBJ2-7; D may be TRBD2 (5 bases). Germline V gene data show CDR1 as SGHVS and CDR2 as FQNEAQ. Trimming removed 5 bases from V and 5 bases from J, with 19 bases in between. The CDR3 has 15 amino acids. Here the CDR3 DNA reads TGTGCCAGCAGCCCCGGACTGTACCCAATCCACGAGCAGTACTTC. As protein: CASSPGLYPIHEQYF.

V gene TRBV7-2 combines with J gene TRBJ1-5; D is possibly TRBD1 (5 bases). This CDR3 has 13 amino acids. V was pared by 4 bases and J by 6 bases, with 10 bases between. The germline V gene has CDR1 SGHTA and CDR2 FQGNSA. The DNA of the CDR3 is TGTGCCAGCAGCTCCGGGACGGCTCAGCCCCAGCATTTT. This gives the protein CASSSGTAQPQHF.

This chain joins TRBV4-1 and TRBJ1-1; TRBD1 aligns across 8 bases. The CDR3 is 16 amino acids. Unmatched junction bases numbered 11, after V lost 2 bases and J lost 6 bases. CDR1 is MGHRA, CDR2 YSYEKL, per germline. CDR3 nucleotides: TGCGCCAGCAGCCAAACAGGGGGTTTTATTGGTCCTGAAGCTTTCTTT. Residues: CASSQTGGFIGPEAFF.

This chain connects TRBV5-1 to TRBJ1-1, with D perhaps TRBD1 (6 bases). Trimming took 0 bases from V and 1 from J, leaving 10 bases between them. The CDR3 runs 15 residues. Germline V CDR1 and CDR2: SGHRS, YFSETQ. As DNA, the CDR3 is TGCGCCAGCAGCTTGGCAGGGGTCGGGAACACTGAAGCTTTCTTT. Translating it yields CASSLAGVGNTEAFF. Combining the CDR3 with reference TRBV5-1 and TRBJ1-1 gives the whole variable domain KAGVTQTPRYLIKTRGQQVTLSCSPISGHRSVSWYQQTPGQGLQFLFEYFSETQRNKGNFPGRFSGRQFSNSRSEMNVSTLELGDSALYLCASSLAGVGNTEAFFGQGTRLTVV.

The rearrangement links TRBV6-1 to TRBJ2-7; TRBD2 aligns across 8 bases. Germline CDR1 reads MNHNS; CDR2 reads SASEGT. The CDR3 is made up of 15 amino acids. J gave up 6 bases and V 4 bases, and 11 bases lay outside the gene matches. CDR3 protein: CASSAVSGTQGEQYF. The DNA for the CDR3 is TGTGCCAGCAGTGCCGTTAGCGGGACCCAGGGCGAGCAGTACTTC.

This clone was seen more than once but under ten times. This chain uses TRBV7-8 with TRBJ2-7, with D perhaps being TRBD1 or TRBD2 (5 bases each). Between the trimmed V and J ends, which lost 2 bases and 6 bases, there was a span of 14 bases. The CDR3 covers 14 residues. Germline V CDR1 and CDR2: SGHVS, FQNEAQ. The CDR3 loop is CASSLWDGFGEQYF. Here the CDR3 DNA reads TGTGCCAGCAGCTTATGGGACGGCTTCGGCGAGCAGTACTTC.